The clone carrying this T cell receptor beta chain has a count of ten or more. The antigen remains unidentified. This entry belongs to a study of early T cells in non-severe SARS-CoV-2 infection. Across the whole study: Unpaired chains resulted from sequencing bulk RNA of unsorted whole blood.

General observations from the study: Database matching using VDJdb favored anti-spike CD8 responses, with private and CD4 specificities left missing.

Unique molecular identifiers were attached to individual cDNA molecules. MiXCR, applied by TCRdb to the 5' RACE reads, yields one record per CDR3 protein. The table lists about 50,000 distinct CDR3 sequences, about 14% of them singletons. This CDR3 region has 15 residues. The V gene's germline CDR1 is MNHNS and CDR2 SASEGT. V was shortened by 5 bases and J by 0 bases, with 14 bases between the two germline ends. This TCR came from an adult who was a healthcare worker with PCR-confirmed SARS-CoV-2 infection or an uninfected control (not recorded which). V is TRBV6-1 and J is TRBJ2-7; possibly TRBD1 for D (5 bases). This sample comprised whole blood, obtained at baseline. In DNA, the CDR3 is TGTGCCAGCAGTCCGGACCGGACACACTCCTACGAGCAGTACTTC. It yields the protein CASSPDRTHSYEQYF.